The rows below give T cell receptor beta chains drawn from one sample of a study of blood T cells in healthy people across ages. TCRdb independently ran MiXCR on the 5' RACE reads; one entry per CDR3 protein. The sample contains 540,000 or so distinct CDR3 sequences, roughly 48% of which appear only once. Input material: blood. Every receptor here comes from an elderly man in good health. The CDR3 runs from the conserved cysteine through the conserved F or W. D genes are given only for firm matches. Clone size is shown for a subset of rows, as once, few, many or a class of expanded clone.

TRBD2 | few | TRBJ2-1 | TRBV4-3 | CASSQEPSSGEGYNEQFF | TGCGCCAGCAGCCAAGAGCCTTCTAGCGGGGAAGGTTACAATGAGCAGTTCTTC
- | - | TRBJ2-1 | TRBV9 | CASSVLIGNNEQFF | TGTGCCAGCAGCGTATTGATAGGGAACAATGAGCAGTTCTTC
- | - | TRBJ2-1 | TRBV5-1 | CASSRGNQETQFF | TGCGCCAGCAGCAGGGGGAACCAAGAGACCCAGTTCTTC
TRBD1 | once | TRBJ2-7 | TRBV28 | CASSLGQGVHEQYF | TGTGCCAGCAGTTTGGGACAGGGGGTCCACGAGCAGTACTTC
- | few | TRBJ1-2 | TRBV7-9 | CASSLSGTKGYTF | TGTGCCAGCAGCTTATCGGGCACTAAGGGCTACACCTTC
TRBD1 | - | TRBJ2-6 | TRBV9 | CASSASGTVISGANVLTF | TGTGCCAGCAGCGCCTCCGGGACAGTGATCTCTGGGGCCAACGTCCTGACTTTC
TRBD2 | - | TRBJ2-1 | TRBV29-1 | CSAPRRGGYQETQFF | TGCAGCGCCCCAAGACGGGGAGGGTACCAAGAGACCCAGTTCTTC
- | - | TRBJ2-1 | TRBV12-3/TRBV12-4 | CASSATELYNEQFF | TGTGCCAGCAGTGCGACTGAATTGTACAATGAGCAGTTCTTC
- | - | TRBJ2-7 | TRBV7-9 | CASSLAGRTAYHEQYF | TGTGCCAGCAGCTTAGCGGGCCGGACAGCGTACCACGAGCAGTACTTC
- | - | TRBJ1-2 | TRBV4-3 | CASSQDNIANYGYTF | TGCGCCAGCAGCCAAGATAACATCGCTAACTATGGCTACACCTTC
- | - | TRBJ1-6 | TRBV9 | CASSVGVRSYNSPLHF | TGTGCCAGCAGCGTAGGGGTCCGCTCCTATAATTCACCCCTCCACTTT
- | many | TRBJ1-2 | TRBV6-6 | CASSYPQGNYGYTF | TGTGCCAGCAGTTACCCCCAGGGGAACTATGGCTACACCTTC
- | few | TRBJ2-1 | TRBV5-5 | CASSQGWRAAYNEQFF | TGTGCCAGCAGCCAGGGGTGGCGGGCGGCCTACAATGAGCAGTTCTTC
- | - | TRBJ2-5 | TRBV28 | CASSPEAGDGETQYF | TGTGCCAGCAGCCCGGAAGCAGGGGACGGAGAGACCCAGTACTTC
TRBD1 | - | TRBJ1-2 | TRBV15 | CATGDRGYGYTF | TGTGCCACCGGGGACAGGGGGTATGGCTACACCTTC
- | few | TRBJ1-2 | TRBV4-3 | CASSQNQQIKGYTF | TGCGCCAGCAGCCAAAACCAACAGATTAAGGGCTACACCTTC
- | - | TRBJ2-3 | TRBV7-9 | CASNYGGSTDTQYF | TGTGCCAGTAATTATGGGGGGTCCACAGATACGCAGTATTTT
TRBD2 | - | TRBJ2-3 | TRBV7-9 | CASSLAVASGADTQYF | TGTGCCAGCAGCTTAGCTGTGGCTAGCGGAGCAGATACGCAGTATTTT
- | - | TRBJ1-6 | TRBV20-1 | CSALNRAGSPLHF | TGCAGTGCTTTAAACAGGGCGGGTTCACCCCTCCACTTT
TRBD2 | many | TRBJ2-1 | TRBV6-1 | CASSATSGSPFGSYNEQFF | TGTGCCAGCAGCGCGACTAGCGGGAGCCCATTTGGGTCCTACAATGAGCAGTTCTTC
- | - | TRBJ1-5 | TRBV7-2 | CASSPQGIGANQPQHF | TGTGCCAGCAGCCCACAGGGTATTGGGGCCAATCAGCCCCAGCATTTT
- | - | TRBJ2-7 | TRBV6-4 | CASFRGALGEQYF | TGTGCCAGCTTTAGGGGTGCCCTGGGCGAGCAGTACTTC
- | few | TRBJ1-2 | TRBV20-1 | CSARPGGGSPNYGYTF | TGCAGTGCTAGACCCGGGGGCGGCAGCCCTAACTATGGCTACACCTTC
TRBD1 | - | TRBJ2-1 | TRBV4-3 | CASSHQTGNVDEQFF | TGCGCCAGCAGCCACCAGACAGGGAATGTCGATGAGCAGTTCTTC
- | few | TRBJ1-2 | TRBV20-1 | CSARDHMRNYGYTF | TGCAGTGCTAGAGATCATATGAGAAACTATGGCTACACCTTC
- | - | TRBJ2-7 | TRBV25-1 | CASSEDGGPYEQYF | TGTGCCAGCAGTGAAGACGGGGGGCCCTACGAGCAGTACTTC
- | once | TRBJ1-1 | TRBV20-1 | CSATGQRDTEAFF | TGCAGTGCAACGGGACAAAGGGACACTGAAGCTTTCTTT
TRBD2 | - | TRBJ2-5 | TRBV25-1 | CASSEEGGPGLAQYF | TGTGCCAGCAGTGAAGAGGGAGGGCCGGGATTAGCCCAGTACTTC
TRBD1 | many | TRBJ2-7 | TRBV29-1 | CSVGRDRGAYEQYF | TGCAGCGTTGGGAGGGACAGGGGTGCCTACGAGCAGTACTTC
- | - | TRBJ2-1 | TRBV10-3 | CAISGGIEQFF | TGTGCCATCAGTGGCGGGATTGAGCAGTTCTTC
- | few | TRBJ1-2 | TRBV30 | CAWNSREAGGAGYTF | TGTGCCTGGAACTCCCGCGAGGCTGGGGGCGCGGGCTACACCTTC
- | - | TRBJ2-1 | TRBV7-8 | CASSFQGRIIDEQFF | TGTGCCAGCAGCTTCCAGGGGCGGATAATCGATGAGCAGTTCTTC
- | - | TRBJ1-3 | TRBV6-6 | CASSSAGTYGNTIYF | TGTGCCAGCAGTTCTGCCGGGACGTACGGAAACACCATATATTTT
TRBD1 | few | TRBJ2-5 | TRBV10-3 | CAIGGQMQETQYF | TGTGCCATCGGGGGACAGATGCAAGAGACCCAGTACTTC
- | - | TRBJ1-1 | TRBV20-1 | CSARDPSGTSTEAFF | TGCAGTGCTAGAGATCCAAGTGGTACATCCACTGAAGCTTTCTTT
TRBD2 | - | TRBJ2-7 | TRBV20-1 | CSAVLASGIPEQYF | TGCAGTGCGGTTTTGGCTAGCGGGATTCCCGAGCAGTACTTC
TRBD1 | - | TRBJ2-7 | TRBV28 | CASSPAGQGTEQYF | TGTGCCAGCAGTCCGGCGGGACAGGGGACCGAGCAGTACTTC
- | few | TRBJ2-1 | TRBV7-3 | CASSAKVGATNNEQFF | TGTGCCAGCAGCGCAAAGGTCGGGGCTACAAACAATGAGCAGTTCTTC
- | few | TRBJ2-7 | TRBV7-2 | CASSSGGHEQYF | TGTGCCAGCAGTTCCGGGGGACACGAGCAGTACTTC
TRBD2 | few | TRBJ2-3 | TRBV9 | CASSALLGGGTDTQYF | TGTGCCAGCAGCGCACTCCTGGGGGGGGGCACAGATACGCAGTATTTT
TRBD1 | - | TRBJ2-7 | TRBV6-6 | CASSYSNPGGTEQYF | TGTGCCAGCAGTTACTCGAACCCAGGGGGCACCGAGCAGTACTTC
- | many | TRBJ1-1 | TRBV6-5 | CASSRGARQNTEAFF | TGTGCCAGCAGTAGGGGGGCCAGACAGAACACTGAAGCTTTCTTT
TRBD2 | - | TRBJ2-7 | TRBV7-2 | CASRSAGGDPYEQYF | TGTGCCAGTAGATCAGCGGGAGGGGACCCCTACGAGCAGTACTTC
TRBD2 | - | TRBJ2-7 | TRBV20-1 | CSASNPSGVNEQYF | TGCAGTGCTAGTAACCCTAGCGGGGTGAACGAGCAGTACTTC
- | - | TRBJ2-4 | TRBV10-3 | CAVSESQGLAKNIQYF | TGTGCCGTCAGTGAGAGTCAGGGACTAGCCAAAAACATTCAGTACTTC
TRBD1 | few | TRBJ1-1 | TRBV10-3 | CAISDRQGAEAFF | TGTGCCATCAGTGACCGACAGGGTGCTGAAGCTTTCTTT
- | - | TRBJ1-1 | TRBV10-3 | CAISESIQQGRSEAFF | TGTGCCATCAGTGAGTCGATCCAGCAGGGGCGCTCTGAAGCTTTCTTT
- | - | TRBJ2-3 | TRBV9 | CASSVDGSRDTQYF | TGTGCCAGCAGCGTAGACGGGAGTCGGGATACGCAGTATTTT